The 19 T cell receptor beta chains below come from one sample, sequenced in a study of Graves' ophthalmopathy and Graves' hyperthyroidism. Amplifying from RNA transcripts, the study obtained TCR beta CDR3 regions. Following a first-round RT-PCR that used HTBI primers, a second-round multiplex PCR was carried out. TCRdb processed the multiplex PCR reads anew with MiXCR; each CDR3 protein has one entry. The profile covers under 250,000 distinct CDR3 sequences, with approximately 28% appearing a single time and around 10% taken by the ten largest. Specimen: peripheral blood. The receptors were sampled from a man aged 50 or older with Graves' ophthalmopathy.

This clonotype was observed a single time. V usage is TRBV6-1 and J usage is TRBJ1-2, with D unclear. This CDR3 spans 15 amino acids. Germline CDR1 MNHNS, CDR2 SASEGT. Trimming left V 7 bases short and J 4 bases short, with 19 bases between. CDR3 residues: CASTNIPGLSYGYTF. The DNA for the CDR3 is TGTGCCAGCACTAATATTCCGGGATTGTCCTATGGCTACACCTTC.

The chain combines TRBV6-1 with TRBJ1-1; D is perhaps TRBD1 (5 bases). V was pared by 7 bases and J by 2 bases, with 11 bases between. Germline lookup yields CDR1 MNHNS and CDR2 SASEGT. CDR3 length equals 13 residues. DNA for the CDR3: TGTGCCAGCAAATTCAGGGTCAACACTGAAGCTTTCTTT. Amino acids: CASKFRVNTEAFF.

V usage is TRBV28 and J usage is TRBJ2-7, with D uncertain. This CDR3 is built from 12 residues. Trimming took 5 bases from V and 7 from J, leaving 12 bases between them. CDR1 MDHEN and CDR2 SYDVKM come from the germline V gene. The CDR3 protein is CASSLPVQEQYF. DNA for the CDR3: TGTGCCAGCAGTCTTCCGGTACAGGAGCAGTACTTC.

This clonotype has a count of ten or more. The CDR3 spells CASSSDRGVTYEQYF. CDR3 in DNA: TGTGCCAGCAGCTCGGACAGGGGGGTGACCTACGAGCAGTACTTC. The gene calls are TRBV11-2 and TRBJ2-7, with 10 nucleotides matching TRBD1. The CDR3 covers 15 residues. The trim removed 4 bases at V and 2 bases at J, leaving 5 bases unmatched. Germline CDR1 is SGHAT and CDR2 is FQNNGV.

There are many counts of this clonotype. The chain links TRBV7-2 to TRBJ2-2; 7 bases agree with TRBD2. Germline V gene sequence: CDR1 SGHTA, CDR2 FQGNSA. The V and J ends lost 3 bases and 6 bases, in that order; junction bases with no gene match: 7. The CDR3 extends over 15 amino acids. CDR3 sequence (DNA): TGTGCCAGCAGCTTGGCGGGGGTGGTCCCCGGGGAGCTGTTTTTT. Translating it yields CASSLAGVVPGELFF.

In its sample, this clonotype was seen many times. This clone may be a read error of a much larger clone one base away. The genes are TRBV6-5 and TRBJ2-7, with 7 nucleotides matching TRBD2. The germline CDR1 and CDR2 sequences are MNHEY and SVGAGI. The CDR3 has 14 amino acids. Trimming cost V 4 bases and J 6 bases; bases outside gene matches: 9. CDR3 nucleotides: TGTGCCAGCAGTTTCCGGCAGGCGGGAGTCGAGCAGTACTTC. Protein sequence: CASSFRQAGVEQYF.

This clonotype was observed a handful of times. The chain uses TRBV12-3 or TRBV12-4 and TRBJ2-5; 7 nucleotides match TRBD2. With 7 bases clipped from V and 2 bases from J, the junction kept 13 bases outside the gene matches. The CDR3 is 16 residues long. CDR3: CASTAFDQRGQETQYF. The CDR3 DNA sequence: TGTGCCAGCACCGCCTTTGACCAGCGGGGACAAGAGACCCAGTACTTC.

This clonotype was counted ten times or more. The rearrangement uses TRBV7-8 and TRBJ1-5; 8 nucleotides match TRBD1. CDR1 SGHVS and CDR2 FQNEAQ come from the germline V gene. The CDR3 has 17 residues. With 1 base clipped from V and 2 bases from J, the junction kept 7 bases outside the gene matches. This CDR3 reads CASSLETGQGGNQPQHF. Here the CDR3 DNA reads TGTGCCAGCAGCTTAGAGACTGGACAGGGAGGCAATCAGCCCCAGCATTTT.

This clonotype occurred many times. The chain employs TRBV5-1 and TRBJ1-1; D is unclear. CDR3 size: 15 residues. Trimming pared 2 bases from V and 4 bases from J, leaving 15 bases between. Germline loops: CDR1 SGHRS, CDR2 YFSETQ. The chain's CDR3 is CASSFDRNAGTEAFF. The CDR3 DNA sequence: TGCGCCAGCAGCTTCGATCGAAACGCGGGCACTGAAGCTTTCTTT.

This clonotype was seen at least ten times. This chain connects TRBV19 to TRBJ2-2, with D hard to call. The germline V and J ends were trimmed by 5 bases and 5 bases, with 15 bases remaining between them. The CDR3 is made up of 15 amino acids. Germline V gene lookup returns CDR1 LNHDA and CDR2 SQIVND (reference sequence). The CDR3 coding sequence is TGTGCCAGTAGTCAGGAACCCGGATGGACCGGGGAGCTGTTTTTT. Translated, it gives CASSQEPGWTGELFF.

This clonotype has a count of ten or more. The chain joins TRBV20-1 to TRBJ2-3; TRBD2 agrees at 7 bases. CDR1 DFQATT and CDR2 SNEGSKA come from the germline V gene (reference sequence). The junction had 6 bases not matched to a gene; V was cut back by 0 bases and J by 3 bases. This CDR3 has 15 residues. This CDR3 reads CSARDLREGTDTQYF. Here the CDR3 DNA reads TGCAGTGCTAGAGATTTAAGGGAGGGAACAGATACGCAGTATTTT.

This clonotype was found many times. This chain uses TRBV27 with TRBJ1-2, with 7 bases fitting TRBD1. Germline V gene lookup returns CDR1 MNHEY and CDR2 SMNVEV (reference sequence). The V and J ends lost 5 bases and 4 bases, in that order; junction bases with no gene match: 7. The CDR3 has 14 residues. As DNA, the CDR3 is TGTGCCAGCAGTCTCCAGCAGGGGGGCTATGGCTACACCTTC. Its translation: CASSLQQGGYGYTF.

Many counts were recorded for this clonotype. The chain joins TRBV28 to TRBJ2-1; D is possibly TRBD2 (6 bases). The length of the CDR3 is 15 residues. Looked up from germline, CDR1 is MDHEN and CDR2 is SYDVKM. V dropped 6 bases and J dropped 5 bases, with 17 bases sitting between them. CDR3 in DNA: TGTGCCAGCAGGATCGAACTAGCCAGGCACAATGAGCAGTTCTTC. It translates to CASRIELARHNEQFF.

This clonotype showed up just once. This sequence joins TRBV6-5 and TRBJ2-5; 8 bases fit TRBD1. The V gene's germline CDR1 is MNHEY and CDR2 SVGAGI. The CDR3 totals 12 residues. V dropped 8 bases and J dropped 5; count of bases not matched to a gene: 4. As DNA, the CDR3 is TGTGCCAGCCAGGGGGCTTACGAGACCCAGTACTTC. Its translation: CASQGAYETQYF.

The chain uses TRBV6-5 and TRBJ1-6, with 7 bases matching TRBD1. This CDR3 spans 15 amino acids. With V trimmed by 2 bases and J by 7 bases, 5 bases remained unmatched. In germline, CDR1 is MNHEY, CDR2 SVGAGI. The CDR3 sequence is CASSYDRDRNSPLHF. For the CDR3, the DNA is TGTGCCAGCAGTTACGACCGGGACAGAAATTCACCCCTCCACTTT.

A few counts support this clonotype. The V call is TRBV7-2, the J call TRBJ2-7; D ambiguous. V was trimmed by 1 base and J by 7 bases, leaving 11 bases between them. Germline CDR1 is SGHTA and CDR2 is FQGNSA. This CDR3 spans 13 amino acids. The CDR3 DNA reads as TGTGCCAGCAGCTTAGATGTAGGTTATGAGCAGTACTTC. Translation gives CASSLDVGYEQYF.

This clonotype came up many times. The chain employs TRBV6-2 or TRBV6-3 and TRBJ2-2; 10 bases agree with TRBD1. Looked up from germline, CDR1 is MNHEY and CDR2 is SVGEGT. The CDR3 sequence is 17 residues long. V gave up 6 bases and J gave up 2 bases; unmatched junction bases: 9. The CDR3 is CASSQDRGKLNTGELFF. The CDR3 DNA reads as TGTGCCAGCAGCCAGGACAGGGGGAAGCTAAACACCGGGGAGCTGTTTTTT.

This clonotype has ten or more counts. A read error may explain this, as a much larger clone is one base away. The chain uses TRBV6-1 and TRBJ2-5; D tentatively fits TRBD1 or TRBD2 (5 bases each). The CDR3 consists of 15 residues. Trimming removed 3 bases at V and 9 bases at J, with 20 bases between. CDR1 is MNHNS, CDR2 SASEGT, per germline. CDR3 coding DNA: TGTGCCAGCAGTGATCCGGGACCGTTGACCAGAGCCCAGTACTTC. Translated, it gives CASSDPGPLTRAQYF.

The CDR3 bases are TGTGCCAGTAGGGGGACAGGTAAGGGCAATCAGCCCCAGCATTTT. Translated: CASRGTGKGNQPQHF. The J gene is TRBJ1-5, the V gene TRBV19, with 8 bases fitting TRBD1. The CDR3 contains 15 residues. Germline CDR1 is LNHDA and CDR2 is SQIVND (reference sequence). The J segment lost 2 bases and the V segment lost 6 bases, leaving 6 bases of the junction unmatched.